This T cell receptor (beta chain) comes out of a study of cytomegalovirus exposure and HLA in healthy donors. Notes on the study in general: Most TCR sequences showed up rarely, but some public TCRs showed up in many donors. Later analysis indicated greater clonal expansion among HLA-associated TCR beta chains than among equally common other chains. Solely CMV serostatus was available to characterize immune exposure.

Comments on this clone: The antigen is unknown.

Germline V gives CDR1 SGHVS, CDR2 FNYEAQ. The CDR3 is 12 amino acids. Trimming removed 5 bases from V and 6 bases from J, with 11 bases in between. A multiplex PCR was run with 60 Vbeta primers and 13 Jbeta primers. The data were produced by immunoSEQ multiplex PCR, yet TCRdb's version contains in-frame clones alone and is incomplete. The table has hundreds of thousands of clones, almost 70% seen once. Sequenced: PBMCs. This clonotype was obtained from a man in his forties or fifties in good health and CMV-seropositive. This sequence joins TRBV7-6 and TRBJ2-7, with no clear D. This CDR3 reads CASSRVTGEQYF. Written as DNA, the CDR3 is TGTGCCAGCAGCCGCGTCACTGGCGAGCAGTACTTC.